This T cell receptor (beta chain) was captured by sequencing in a study of shared clonotypes between healthy human individuals. Background on the study: Sampling drew on donors who were a couple of women and a few men aged 18 to 49. Each donor's CD4 naive and CD4 memory cells filled three plates apiece, CD8 naive two, and CD8 memory one. Study-level findings and limits: In having few donors, the study represented limited genetic and exposure-history diversity. Incomplete sequencing of sorted subsets was indicated by rarefaction despite large depth.

The CDR3 consists of 17 residues. Germline CDR1 and CDR2: LGHNA and YSLEER. The V and J ends lost 3 bases and 2 bases respectively, with 16 bases between them. Terminally differentiated effector memory CD45RA+ cells were excluded by CCR7 positive selection of CD45RO-negative cells. In regard to this clone: As yet, its antigen is unknown.

The table came from immunoSEQ multiplex PCR; TCRdb's copy has only in-frame clones and leaves some out. The data show 2 million to 2.5 million clones, just under 95% seen once. This chain uses TRBV4-3 with TRBJ2-2; a possible D gene is TRBD1 (6 bases). Sequences were obtained from naive CD8+ T cells sorted from blood. The receptor was isolated from a man younger than 35 in good health. CDR3: CASSQGRTVTNTGELFF. DNA of the CDR3: TGCGCCAGCAGCCAGGGGCGGACAGTGACTAACACCGGGGAGCTGTTTTTT.